The 29 T cell receptor beta chains below were found in one sample sequenced in a study of control samples from healthy donors and cancer patients. Repertoires were generated with immunoSEQ multiplex PCR, while TCRdb's copy carries only in-frame clones and drops some. The repertoire includes about 150,000 clones, just over 85% of them detected once, and around 1.6% sits in the top ten. Sequenced material: blood. The receptors shown here come from a man between 18 and 35 years old in good health.

In this sample, this clone turned up a few times. The chain recombines TRBV13 with TRBJ1-5; D is perhaps TRBD1 (5 bases). Germline V gene lookup returns CDR1 PRHDT and CDR2 FYEKMQ (reference sequence). V lost 0 bases and J lost 7, with 10 bases in between. The CDR3 loop spans 14 amino acids. Written as DNA, the CDR3 is TGTGCCAGCAGCTTAGGCAGGGCGGGGCAGCCCCAGCATTTT. This sequence encodes CASSLGRAGQPQHF.

The chain recombines TRBV28 with TRBJ1-1, with TRBD1 identical over 10 bases. This CDR3 spans 17 amino acids. Germline V gene lookup returns CDR1 MDHEN and CDR2 SYDVKM. V trimming: 5 bases; J trimming: 3 bases; junction bases outside the gene matches: 12. The CDR3 loop is CASSETGTGAGDTEAFF. The CDR3 nucleotides read TGTGCCAGCAGTGAAACCGGGACAGGGGCCGGGGACACTGAAGCTTTCTTT.

V usage is TRBV28 and J usage is TRBJ2-3, with D hard to call. V was trimmed by 7 bases and J by 1 base, leaving 12 bases between them. The length of the CDR3 is 14 residues. Germline V gene sequence: CDR1 MDHEN, CDR2 SYDVKM. The CDR3 DNA follows: TGTGCCAGCACCCCCCCCGGCGGCACAGATACGCAGTATTTT. Encoded protein: CASTPPGGTDTQYF.

This clone has more than one count but fewer than ten. V is TRBV28 and J is TRBJ1-5; TRBD1 aligns across 8 bases. The CDR3 loop spans 17 amino acids. Germline CDR1 reads MDHEN; CDR2 reads SYDVKM. The junction had 12 bases not matched to a gene; V was cut back by 5 bases and J by 3 bases. CDR3 amino acids: CASSISSWDRFNQPQHF. CDR3 nucleotide sequence: TGTGCCAGCAGTATCTCCTCGTGGGACAGGTTCAATCAGCCCCAGCATTTT.

This sequence joins TRBV7-8 and TRBJ1-1, with 8 positions matching TRBD1. After removal of 3 bases from V and 7 bases from J, the junction contained 10 bases not matched to a gene. Germline values: CDR1 SGHVS, CDR2 FQNEAQ. The CDR3 loop spans 15 amino acids. This chain's CDR3 is CASSFQGARGNEAFF. The CDR3 DNA reads TGTGCCAGCAGCTTCCAGGGGGCGCGTGGAAATGAAGCTTTCTTT. The full variable domain, its missing parts supplied by reference TRBV7-8 and TRBJ1-1, is GAGVSQSPRYKVAKRGQDVALRCDPISGHVSLFWYQQALGQGPEFLTYFQNEAQLDKSGLPSDRFFAERPEGSVSTLKIQRTQQEDSAVYLCASSFQGARGNEAFFGQGTRLTVV.

The chain couples TRBV5-6 to TRBJ1-2; D uncertain. CDR1 is SGHDT and CDR2 is YYEEEE in the germline V gene. Trimming removed 1 base from V and 4 bases from J, with 8 bases in between. CDR3 length equals 13 residues. This CDR3 reads CASSLPVSYGYTF. In nucleotides, the CDR3 is TGTGCCAGCAGCTTGCCCGTCAGCTATGGCTACACCTTC.

The chain joins TRBV5-6 to TRBJ2-1; TRBD2 aligns across 8 bases. Germline CDR1 is SGHDT and CDR2 is YYEEEE. The CDR3 covers 12 residues. Trimming cost V 3 bases and J 8 bases; bases outside gene matches: 1. The CDR3 DNA reads as TGTGCCAGCAGCTGGACTAGCTATGAGCAGTTCTTC. As protein: CASSWTSYEQFF.

The V call is TRBV24-1, the J call TRBJ2-7; 9 bases align to TRBD1. V lost 2 bases to trimming and J lost 2 bases; unmatched junction nucleotides: 3. The CDR3 has 15 amino acids. CDR1 is KGHDR, CDR2 SFDVKD, per germline. CDR3 in amino acids: CATSDSGTGPYEQYF. CDR3 sequence (DNA): TGTGCCACCAGTGATTCGGGGACAGGGCCCTACGAGCAGTACTTC.

V usage is TRBV5-1 and J usage is TRBJ2-3, with D perhaps matching TRBD2 (7 bases). Trimming removed 3 bases from V and 9 bases from J, with 17 bases in between. The germline V gene has CDR1 SGHRS and CDR2 YFSETQ. This CDR3 is 14 amino acids long. For the CDR3, the DNA is TGCGCCAGCAGCTCCGGGGGGCGATTCAACACGCAGTATTTT. Protein sequence: CASSSGGRFNTQYF.

This clone was counted a few times. This chain links TRBV11-2 with TRBJ2-2; 7 bases are a match to TRBD2. Germline values: CDR1 SGHAT, CDR2 FQNNGV. CDR3 length: 14 residues. With 5 bases clipped from V and 6 bases from J, the junction kept 6 bases outside the gene matches. The CDR3 DNA reads as TGTGCCAGCAGCCCCGGACTAGTGGCCGGGGAGCTGTTTTTT. Protein sequence: CASSPGLVAGELFF.

The J gene is TRBJ2-1, the V gene TRBV28; TRBD1 aligns across 10 bases. The length of the CDR3 is 14 residues. J gave up 10 bases and V 5 bases, and 8 bases lay outside the gene matches. Germline V gene data show CDR1 as MDHEN and CDR2 as SYDVKM. In DNA form, the CDR3 reads TGTGCCAGCAGTACAACGACAGGGGGCTGGGAGCAGTTCTTC. This encodes CASSTTTGGWEQFF.

The table lists this clone with a count of one. The chain couples TRBV4-2 to TRBJ2-2; perhaps D is TRBD1 or TRBD2 (6 bases each). The CDR3 contains 13 residues. The ends were cut back, 1 base at V and 9 bases at J, with 9 bases in the middle. In germline, CDR1 is LGHNA, CDR2 YNFKEQ. CDR3 sequence reads: CASSQAGGRELFF. CDR3 coding DNA: TGTGCCAGCAGCCAAGCCGGGGGCCGGGAGCTGTTTTTT.

The chain combines TRBV9 with TRBJ2-7; D gene uncertain. Trimming removed 3 bases at V and 3 bases at J, with 10 bases between. The germline V gene encodes CDR1 SGDLS and CDR2 YYNGEE. The CDR3 is made up of 13 amino acids. The CDR3 protein is CASSEGMGYEQYF. The CDR3 nucleotides read TGTGCCAGCAGCGAGGGAATGGGCTACGAGCAGTACTTC.

Here the CDR3 reads CASSSLGGQASNTGELFF. The DNA of the CDR3 is TGCGCCAGCAGCTCACTGGGGGGGCAGGCTTCGAACACCGGGGAGCTGTTTTTT. The chain is built from TRBV5-1 and TRBJ2-2, with D maybe TRBD2 (7 bases). Trimming left V 3 bases short and J 0 bases short, with 18 bases between. CDR1 and CDR2 (germline): SGHRS, YFSETQ. There are 18 residues in the CDR3.

DNA for the CDR3: TGTGCCTCGTCCCGGGCCTATAATTCACCCCTCCACTTT. Protein sequence: CASSRAYNSPLHF. The chain has TRBV30 and TRBJ1-6; D not resolved. CDR1 GTSNPN and CDR2 SVGIG come from the germline V gene (reference sequence). Trimming removed 7 bases from V and 2 bases from J, with 9 bases in between. The CDR3 is made up of 13 amino acids.

The rearrangement links TRBV10-3 to TRBJ1-4; D is unclear. CDR1 and CDR2 from the germline V gene are ENHRY and SYGVKD. The length of the CDR3 is 15 residues. The ends were cut back, 3 bases at V and 0 bases at J, with 8 bases in the middle. The DNA of the CDR3 is TGTGCCATCAGTGATGTTGGCGCAACTAATGAAAAACTGTTTTTT. It specifies CAISDVGATNEKLFF.

This chain connects TRBV18 to TRBJ2-1, with 10 bases identical to TRBD2. This CDR3 region has 15 residues. Germline V gives CDR1 KGHSH, CDR2 LQKENI. J gave up 7 bases and V 3 bases, and 6 bases lay outside the gene matches. The CDR3 protein is CASSPSLAGVNEQFF. CDR3 nucleotide sequence: TGTGCCAGCTCACCGTCGCTAGCGGGGGTTAATGAGCAGTTCTTC. Filled out from reference TRBV18 and TRBJ2-1, the complete variable domain reads NAGVMQNPRHLVRRRGQEARLRCSPMKGHSHVYWYRQLPEEGLKFMVYLQKENIIDESGMPKERFSAEFPKEGPSILRIQQVVRGDSAAYFCASSPSLAGVNEQFFGPGTRLTVL.

The chain uses TRBV5-8 and TRBJ2-5, with D perhaps assigned TRBD1 or TRBD2 (6 bases each). Germline assignment: CDR1 SGHTS and CDR2 YDEGEE. This CDR3 is built from 15 residues. V was shortened by 1 base and J by 1 base, with 11 bases between the two germline ends. This CDR3 is CASSLMGGLQETQYF. CDR3 bases: TGTGCCAGCAGCTTGATGGGGGGCCTCCAAGAGACCCAGTACTTC.

The chain uses TRBV27 and TRBJ1-4; 7 nucleotides agree with TRBD1. The CDR3 length is 16 residues. V gave up 5 bases and J gave up 0 bases; unmatched junction bases: 6. CDR1 and CDR2 from the germline V gene are MNHEY and SMNVEV (reference sequence). DNA for the CDR3: TGTGCCAGCAGTCCGGGTAGGGGGCCAACTAATGAAAAACTGTTTTTT. It codes for CASSPGRGPTNEKLFF.

The V and J genes are TRBV24-1 and TRBJ1-1, with D hard to call. The germline gives CDR1 KGHDR, CDR2 SFDVKD. V was shortened by 9 bases and J by 0 bases, with 22 bases between the two germline ends. This CDR3 is 17 amino acids long. CDR3 protein: CATLVPLARLMNTEAFF. The CDR3 coding sequence is TGTGCCACCTTGGTCCCTTTGGCCCGCTTAATGAACACTGAAGCTTTCTTT.

The gene calls are TRBV10-2 and TRBJ2-1; D is unclear. CDR1 is WSHSY and CDR2 is SAAADI in the germline V gene. The CDR3 spans 17 residues. Trimming stripped 2 bases from V and 0 bases from J, with 14 bases between. CDR3 DNA sequence: TGCGCCAGCAGTGAGGGTCGAATTACGAGCTCCTACAATGAGCAGTTCTTC. Its protein is CASSEGRITSSYNEQFF.

The chain recombines TRBV7-9 with TRBJ2-5, with D perhaps matching TRBD1 or TRBD2 (5 bases each). V was trimmed by 0 bases and J by 5 bases, leaving 13 bases between them. This CDR3 is built from 15 residues. Germline loops: CDR1 SEHNR, CDR2 FQNEAQ (reference sequence). The DNA for the CDR3 is TGTGCCAGCAGCTTAGCAGGGACCCTCAGGGAGACCCAGTACTTC. It encodes CASSLAGTLRETQYF. Looking up the rest from reference TRBV7-9 and TRBJ2-5 gives the full variable domain: DTGVSQNPRHKITKRGQNVTFRCDPISEHNRLYWYRQTLGQGPEFLTYFQNEAQLEKSRLLSDRFSAERPKGSFSTLEIQRTEQGDSAMYLCASSLAGTLRETQYFGPGTRLLVL.

The V gene is TRBV24-1, the J gene TRBJ1-2; D not certain. Germline V gives CDR1 KGHDR, CDR2 SFDVKD. The CDR3 is 14 residues long. Trimming shortened V by 4 bases and J by 4 bases, and 12 bases separated the two germline ends. The CDR3 sequence: CATSDITEVYGYTF. In DNA form, the CDR3 reads TGTGCCACCAGTGACATAACGGAGGTCTATGGCTACACCTTC.

The chain is built from TRBV7-3 and TRBJ2-3; D gene ambiguous. This CDR3 comprises 14 residues. Trimming stripped 2 bases from V and 0 bases from J, with 6 bases between. Germline CDR1 is SGHTA and CDR2 is FQGTGA. Here the CDR3 reads CASSLDASTDTQYF. In DNA, the CDR3 is TGTGCCAGCAGCTTAGACGCCAGCACAGATACGCAGTATTTT.

This rearrangement joins TRBV5-4 to TRBJ2-3; 9 bases map to TRBD2. CDR3 length: 15 amino acids. Looked up from germline, CDR1 is SGHNT and CDR2 is YYREEE (reference sequence). Trimming cost V 6 bases and J 3 bases; bases outside gene matches: 8. The CDR3 here is CASNSLAGMTDTQYF. The CDR3 bases are TGTGCCAGCAACAGTCTAGCGGGGATGACAGATACGCAGTATTTT.

The J gene is TRBJ1-6, the V gene TRBV15, with TRBD1 matching 9 bases. CDR1 is LNHNV, CDR2 YYDKDF, per germline (reference sequence). This CDR3 spans 13 amino acids. Germline trimming cut 4 bases from V and 14 bases from J; bases unmatched to any gene: 6. CDR3 sequence (DNA): TGTGCCACCAGCACGCGGGACAGGGAATCCCTCCACTTT. This gives the protein CATSTRDRESLHF.

This clone was detected only once. The chain employs TRBV6-5 and TRBJ2-1; 12 bases match TRBD2. CDR3 size: 15 residues. CDR1 and CDR2 (germline): MNHEY, SVGAGI. J was trimmed by 9 bases and V by 6 bases; bases with no gene match: 9. CDR3 in DNA: TGTGCCAGCAGCGGGCCGACTAGCGGGGGTCGTGAGCAGTTCTTC. Amino acids: CASSGPTSGGREQFF.

The V and J genes are TRBV13 and TRBJ1-4, with D unresolved. The ends were cut back, 2 bases at V and 1 base at J, with 11 bases in the middle. CDR3 length: 16 residues. Germline V gene data show CDR1 as PRHDT and CDR2 as FYEKMQ (reference sequence). CDR3 in amino acids: CASSLRAGVTNEKLFF. In DNA, the CDR3 is TGTGCCAGCAGCTTACGGGCAGGAGTAACTAATGAAAAACTGTTTTTT.

A single count supports this clone. The chain employs TRBV2 and TRBJ2-1; 7 nucleotides align to TRBD2. CDR1 is SNHLY and CDR2 is FYNNEI in the germline V gene. The V segment lost 7 bases and the J segment 0 bases; nucleotides outside the gene matches: 9. The CDR3 extends over 16 amino acids. The CDR3 DNA reads TGTGCCAGCACTCTCGGGGGGATGAGCTCCTACAATGAGCAGTTCTTC. Translating gives CASTLGGMSSYNEQFF.